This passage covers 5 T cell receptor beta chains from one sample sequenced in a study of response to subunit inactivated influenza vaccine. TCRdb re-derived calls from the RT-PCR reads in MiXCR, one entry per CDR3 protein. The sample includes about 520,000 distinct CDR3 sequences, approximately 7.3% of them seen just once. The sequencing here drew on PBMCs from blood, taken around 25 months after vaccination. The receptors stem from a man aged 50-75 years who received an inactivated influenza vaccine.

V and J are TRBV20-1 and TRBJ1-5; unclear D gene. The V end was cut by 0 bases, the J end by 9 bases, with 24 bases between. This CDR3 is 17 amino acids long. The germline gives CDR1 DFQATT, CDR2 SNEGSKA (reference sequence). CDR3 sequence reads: CSAREGLRTGRRPPQHF. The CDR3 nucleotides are TGCAGTGCTAGAGAAGGCTTAAGGACGGGGAGAAGACCGCCCCAGCATTTT.

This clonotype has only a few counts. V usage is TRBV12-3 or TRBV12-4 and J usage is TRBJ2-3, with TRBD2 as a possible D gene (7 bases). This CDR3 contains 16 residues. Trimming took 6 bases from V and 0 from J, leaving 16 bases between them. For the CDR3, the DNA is TGTGCCAGCAGGATACTCGGGGGGCCTAGCACAGATACGCAGTATTTT. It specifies CASRILGGPSTDTQYF.

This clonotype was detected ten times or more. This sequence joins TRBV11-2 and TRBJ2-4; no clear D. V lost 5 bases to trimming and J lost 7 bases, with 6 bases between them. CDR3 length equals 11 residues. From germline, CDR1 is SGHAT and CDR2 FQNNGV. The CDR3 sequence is CASSHSNIQYF. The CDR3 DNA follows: TGTGCCAGCAGCCATTCCAACATTCAGTACTTC.

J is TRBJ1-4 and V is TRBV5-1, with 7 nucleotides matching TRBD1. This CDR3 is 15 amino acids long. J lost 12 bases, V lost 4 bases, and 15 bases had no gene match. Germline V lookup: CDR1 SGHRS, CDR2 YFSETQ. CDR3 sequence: CASSPTGTTQRELFF. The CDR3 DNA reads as TGCGCCAGCAGCCCGACAGGGACTACGCAAAGGGAACTGTTTTTT.

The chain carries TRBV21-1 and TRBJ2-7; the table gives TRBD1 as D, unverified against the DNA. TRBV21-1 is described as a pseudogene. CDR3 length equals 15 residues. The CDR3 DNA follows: TGTGCCAGCAAAGAGGGAAGCGACAGTTACTACGAGCAGTACTTC. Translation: CASKEGSDSYYEQYF.